A single sample gave rise to the 26 T cell receptor beta chains below, sequenced in a study of blood T cell repertoires in COVID-19. Data came from immunoSEQ multiplex PCR; TCRdb stores just in-frame clones and leaves some out. The sample holds 250,000 or so clones; 70% to 90% are singletons and the top ten take about 1.7%. The source material was PBMCs or T cells enriched from blood (not recorded which). The origin of the receptors is a man between 40 and 49 years old who had recovered from COVID-19.

The chain links TRBV29-1 to TRBJ2-2; 10 bases line up with TRBD1. The germline gives CDR1 SQVTM, CDR2 ANQGSEA. Germline trimming cut 7 bases from V and 3 bases from J; bases unmatched to any gene: 5. The CDR3 extends over 14 amino acids. For the CDR3, the DNA is TGCAGCGCTTCGGACAGGGGGGACACCGGGGAGCTGTTTTTT. Amino acid sequence: CSASDRGDTGELFF.

The chain is built from TRBV30 and TRBJ1-2; 11 bases map to TRBD1. The V and J ends lost 1 base and 8 bases, in that order; junction bases with no gene match: 3. The V gene's germline CDR1 is GTSNPN and CDR2 SVGIG (reference sequence). This CDR3 has 13 residues. Written as DNA, the CDR3 is TGTGCCTGGAGTGCGGACAGGGGGCAAGGCTACACCTTC. Translating gives CAWSADRGQGYTF.

This chain joins TRBV7-6 and TRBJ2-1; 9 bases are a match to TRBD1. V lost 1 base to trimming and J lost 5 bases; unmatched junction nucleotides: 9. This CDR3 contains 17 residues. From germline, CDR1 is SGHVS and CDR2 FNYEAQ. In DNA form, the CDR3 reads TGTGCCAGCAGCTTAGATTCGGGACAGGGAGGCGACAATGAGCAGTTCTTC. Its protein product is CASSLDSGQGGDNEQFF.

This rearrangement joins TRBV2 to TRBJ1-1; D perhaps matches TRBD1 (5 bases). V dropped 5 bases and J dropped 6 bases, with 19 bases sitting between them. CDR1 SNHLY and CDR2 FYNNEI come from the germline V gene. This CDR3 region has 15 residues. The DNA of the CDR3 is TGTGCCAGCAGTCCCGCCAGGGAGGGAGGGGCTGAAGCTTTCTTT. It yields the protein CASSPAREGGAEAFF.

This chain links TRBV11-2 with TRBJ2-7; perhaps TRBD1 as D (6 bases). CDR1 and CDR2 (germline): SGHAT, FQNNGV. The V gene lost 5 bases and the J gene lost 1 base, with 15 bases spanning the gap. There are 15 residues in the CDR3. The CDR3 region has the DNA TGTGCCAGCAGCACCTGGGACACCATATCCTACGAGCAGTACTTC. This gives the protein CASSTWDTISYEQYF.

This chain links TRBV10-3 with TRBJ2-7; 10 positions match TRBD2. The CDR3 is 16 residues long. Germline V gene data show CDR1 as ENHRY and CDR2 as SYGVKD. V was pared by 6 bases and J by 2 bases, with 10 bases of the junction left unmatched. The CDR3 sequence is CAIRRGRLAGAYEQYF. CDR3 coding DNA: TGTGCCATCAGGAGGGGGCGGCTAGCGGGAGCCTACGAGCAGTACTTC.

The chain has TRBV7-8 and TRBJ1-1; D is unclear. The length of the CDR3 is 15 residues. Germline CDR1 and CDR2: SGHVS and FQNEAQ. V lost 1 base, J lost 4 bases, and 13 bases lay in between. The CDR3 is CASSLVHSGGTEAFF. CDR3 nucleotide sequence: TGTGCCAGCAGCTTAGTCCACAGCGGTGGCACTGAAGCTTTCTTT.

J is TRBJ2-5 and V is TRBV21-1; TRBD2 is taken as the D call from the table, unchecked against the DNA. TRBV21-1 is reported as a pseudogene. The CDR3 covers 14 residues. The CDR3 loop reads CASSATCSMETQYF. The CDR3 nucleotides read TGTGCCAGCAGCGCTACGTGTTCTATGGAGACCCAGTACTTC.

The chain uses TRBV7-2 and TRBJ2-3; 11 bases fit TRBD2. The CDR3 sequence is 13 residues long. V was pared by 4 bases and J by 13 bases, with 7 bases of the junction left unmatched. From germline, CDR1 is SGHTA and CDR2 FQGNSA. CDR3 protein: CASSSLAGGPEYF. The DNA for the CDR3 is TGTGCCAGCAGCTCCTTAGCGGGGGGGCCCGAGTATTTT. The full variable domain, with the rest looked up from reference TRBV7-2 and TRBJ2-3, is GAGVSQSPSNKVTEKGKDVELRCDPISGHTALYWYRQSLGQGLEFLIYFQGNSAPDKSGLPSDRFSAERTGGSVSTLTIQRTQQEDSAVYLCASSSLAGGPEYFGPGTRLTVL.

The chain carries TRBV6-6 and TRBJ2-7; TRBD2 aligns across 15 bases. There are 17 residues in the CDR3. In germline, CDR1 is MNHNY, CDR2 SVGAGI (reference sequence). The J segment lost 5 bases and the V segment lost 5 bases, leaving 10 bases of the junction unmatched. The CDR3 loop is CASSRHGLAGGGDEQYF. The CDR3 DNA sequence: TGTGCCAGCAGTCGACACGGACTAGCGGGAGGGGGGGACGAGCAGTACTTC.

This chain joins TRBV7-2 and TRBJ1-2; D is possibly TRBD1 (5 bases). V lost 4 bases to trimming and J lost 6 bases, with 9 bases between them. The germline V gene has CDR1 SGHTA and CDR2 FQGNSA. The CDR3 consists of 12 residues. CDR3 amino acids: CASSYRQHGYTF. As DNA, the CDR3 is TGTGCCAGCAGCTACCGACAGCATGGCTACACCTTC.

This rearrangement joins TRBV19 to TRBJ1-5, with D tentatively TRBD1 (5 bases). The germline V and J ends were trimmed by 9 bases and 6 bases, with 18 bases remaining between them. The CDR3 contains 14 residues. From germline, CDR1 is LNHDA and CDR2 SQIVND (reference sequence). CDR3 residues: CASRRWGERQPQHF. CDR3 nucleotide sequence: TGTGCCAGCCGACGATGGGGGGAGCGTCAGCCCCAGCATTTT. Complete variable domain (other parts from reference TRBV19 and TRBJ1-5): DGGITQSPKYLFRKEGQNVTLSCEQNLNHDAMYWYRQDPGQGLRLIYYSQIVNDFQKGDIAEGYSVSREKKESFPLTVTSAQKNPTAFYLCASRRWGERQPQHFGDGTRLSIL.

The chain carries TRBV12-3 or TRBV12-4 and TRBJ1-5, with TRBD1 as a possible D gene (6 bases). The V end lost 6 bases, the J end lost 10 bases, and 16 bases lay between the germline ends. The CDR3 consists of 13 residues. Here the CDR3 DNA reads TGTGCCAGCAGAAATAATATAGGGGGTCCCCAGCATTTT. Translating it yields CASRNNIGGPQHF.

V is TRBV7-9 and J is TRBJ1-2, with TRBD1 as a possible D gene (6 bases). The V gene's germline CDR1 is SEHNR and CDR2 FQNEAQ (reference sequence). The CDR3 sequence is 13 residues long. Trimming shortened V by 9 bases and J by 2 bases, and 13 bases separated the two germline ends. CDR3 region: CASSGQGNYGYTF. CDR3 DNA: TGTGCCAGTTCGGGGCAGGGGAACTATGGCTACACCTTC.

The V gene is TRBV5-5, the J gene TRBJ1-1; 8 bases are a match to TRBD1. V shed 2 bases and J 3 bases; nucleotides not matched to a gene: 3. CDR1 is SGHKS and CDR2 is YYEKEE in the germline V gene (reference sequence). The CDR3 extends over 14 amino acids. This chain's CDR3 is CASSFLTGDTEAFF. The CDR3 nucleotides read TGTGCCAGCAGCTTTTTGACAGGGGACACTGAAGCTTTCTTT.

V usage is TRBV10-3 and J usage is TRBJ2-1, with a tentative D call TRBD1 (5 bases). CDR1 is ENHRY, CDR2 SYGVKD, per germline. V lost 5 bases and J lost 7, with 15 bases in between. The CDR3 is 14 residues long. Here the CDR3 reads CAISTSRALNEQFF. In DNA, the CDR3 is TGTGCCATCAGTACCTCCAGGGCGCTGAATGAGCAGTTCTTC.

This clone has only one observation. V gene TRBV5-4 combines with J gene TRBJ1-2; TRBD1 matches at 9 bases. Trimming removed 5 bases from V and 5 bases from J; junction bases left unmatched: 10. The CDR3 is made up of 15 amino acids. From germline, CDR1 is SGHNT and CDR2 YYREEE (reference sequence). The CDR3: CASRGTGGVKYGYTF. CDR3 coding DNA: TGTGCCAGCAGGGGAACAGGGGGCGTGAAGTATGGCTACACCTTC.

The V and J genes are TRBV9 and TRBJ2-3; 10 positions agree with TRBD2. Per the germline V gene, CDR1 is SGDLS and CDR2 is YYNGEE. V trimming: 3 bases; J trimming: 6 bases; junction bases outside the gene matches: 16. The CDR3 has 18 amino acids. The CDR3 here is CASSAQGLAGEGTDTQYF. The CDR3 DNA follows: TGTGCCAGCAGCGCTCAGGGGCTAGCGGGGGAAGGAACGGATACGCAGTATTTT.

The chain couples TRBV5-1 to TRBJ1-1; 8 bases map to TRBD1. The CDR3 has 15 residues. Germline V gene sequence: CDR1 SGHRS, CDR2 YFSETQ. J was trimmed by 0 bases and V by 5 bases; bases with no gene match: 6. DNA for the CDR3: TGCGCCAGCAGGCAGGGGGCCCCGATGAACACTGAAGCTTTCTTT. Protein: CASRQGAPMNTEAFF.

This clone was seen just once. V and J are TRBV3-1 (or the pseudogene TRBV3-2) and TRBJ1-5, with 8 bases identical to TRBD1. The CDR3 spans 15 residues. V shed 4 bases, J shed 1 base, and the junction held 3 bases outside the gene matches. Germline lookup yields CDR1 LGHDT and CDR2 YNNKEL (reference sequence). Written as DNA, the CDR3 is TGTGCCAGCAGCCTGACAGGGGTGAGCAATCAGCCCCAGCATTTT. Its protein is CASSLTGVSNQPQHF.

The chain recombines TRBV5-6 with TRBJ1-2, with 10 bases matching TRBD1. The germline CDR1 and CDR2 sequences are SGHDT and YYEEEE. The CDR3 is 15 residues long. V lost 4 bases to trimming and J lost 7 bases; unmatched junction nucleotides: 10. The CDR3 loop is CASSVAGTGAIGYTF. The CDR3 nucleotides read TGTGCCAGCAGCGTCGCCGGGACAGGGGCTATTGGCTACACCTTC.

The chain uses TRBV7-9 and TRBJ2-5; no firm D call. Germline CDR1 reads SEHNR; CDR2 reads FQNEAQ (reference sequence). The CDR3 loop spans 14 amino acids. V lost 1 base and J 5 bases, leaving 11 bases between the germline ends. This CDR3 is CASSLDPGRETQYF. CDR3 coding DNA: TGTGCCAGCAGCTTAGATCCGGGTAGGGAGACCCAGTACTTC.

The genes are TRBV28 and TRBJ1-4; TRBD1 aligns across 8 bases. Germline assignment: CDR1 MDHEN and CDR2 SYDVKM. Trimming cost V 1 base and J 5 bases; bases outside gene matches: 6. The CDR3 has 16 residues. The CDR3 loop is CASSLSPGGQNEKLFF. CDR3 DNA sequence: TGTGCCAGCAGTTTATCGCCAGGGGGCCAGAATGAAAAACTGTTTTTT.

The chain has TRBV6-5 and TRBJ1-1; D unresolved. Germline loops: CDR1 MNHEY, CDR2 SVGAGI. The ends were cut back, 4 bases at V and 2 bases at J, with 11 bases in the middle. The CDR3 covers 14 residues. As DNA, the CDR3 is TGTGCCAGCAGTTCCCCATACATAAACACTGAAGCTTTCTTT. As protein: CASSSPYINTEAFF.

Only one count was recorded for this clone. This chain joins TRBV5-1 and TRBJ1-2, with D possibly TRBD1 on 6 matching bases. Trimming took 1 base from V and 7 from J, leaving 14 bases between them. Germline assignment: CDR1 SGHRS and CDR2 YFSETQ. This CDR3 contains 14 residues. The CDR3 DNA sequence: TGCGCCAGCAGCTTGTGGGGGGGCGAAGGTGGCTACACCTTC. It yields the protein CASSLWGGEGGYTF.

The chain uses TRBV3-1 (or the pseudogene TRBV3-2) and TRBJ2-5; 11 positions match TRBD2. The CDR3 is 16 amino acids. Germline trimming cut 3 bases from V and 5 bases from J; bases unmatched to any gene: 8. Germline lookup yields CDR1 LGHDT and CDR2 YNNKEL (reference sequence). The CDR3 protein is CASSHSVAGGRETQYF. The CDR3 DNA follows: TGTGCCAGCAGCCATTCGGTAGCGGGGGGGCGGGAGACCCAGTACTTC.